The TCR beta chain described here comes from a study of T cell responses to AZD1222 COVID-19 vaccine. Study-wide results and limits: At baseline, just 6 or 7 AZD1222 recipients tested seropositive. Nearly half of unique spike-specific TCRs reportedly avoided B.1.351 and B.1.1.7 mutated regions. Across spike, vaccine-associated CD4 TCRs were found, dominant at 160-218 and 743-854. The donors showed a predominance of white British ancestry and of females, with possible underestimation of clonal diversity.

The CDR3 is made up of 18 amino acids. Trimming pared 5 bases from V and 6 bases from J, leaving 28 bases between. The germline CDR1 and CDR2 sequences are MNHEY and SVGEGT. Produced via immunoSEQ multiplex PCR; TCRdb's table is partial and in-frame only. The repertoire has 85,000 to 100,000 clones, roughly nine tenths of them found once; the top ten carry roughly 3.7%. About this clone: Its antigen is undetermined.

The receptor's source is an adult in good health. The V call is TRBV6-2 or TRBV6-3, the J call TRBJ1-1; TRBD1 might be the D (6 bases). The starting material was peripheral blood, obtained on day 0 of AZD1222 vaccination. CDR3 in amino acids: CASSHPRGGRISVAEAFF. In DNA, the CDR3 is TGTGCCAGCAGTCACCCGCGGGGGGGGCGCATCTCTGTGGCTGAAGCTTTCTTT.